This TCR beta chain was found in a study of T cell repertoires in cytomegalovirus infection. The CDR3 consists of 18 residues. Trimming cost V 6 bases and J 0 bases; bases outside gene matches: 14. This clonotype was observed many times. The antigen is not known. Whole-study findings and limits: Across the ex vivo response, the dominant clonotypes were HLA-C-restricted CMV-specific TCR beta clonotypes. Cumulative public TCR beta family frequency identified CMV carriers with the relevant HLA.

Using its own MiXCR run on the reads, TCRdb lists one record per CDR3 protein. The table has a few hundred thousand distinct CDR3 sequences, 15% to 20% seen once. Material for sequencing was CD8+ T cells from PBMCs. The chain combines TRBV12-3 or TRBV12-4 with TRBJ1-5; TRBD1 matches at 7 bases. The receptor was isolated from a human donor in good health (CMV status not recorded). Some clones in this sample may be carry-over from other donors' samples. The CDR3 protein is CASSKAGTEDYSNQPQHF. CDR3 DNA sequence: TGTGCCAGCAGCAAAGCCGGGACAGAAGACTATAGCAATCAGCCCCAGCATTTT.